This T cell receptor beta chain was retrieved from a study of neurological immune-mediated disorders. There are a few counts of this clonotype. Its matching antigen is unknown. Study findings and constraints: Private repertoires in all groups were suggested by the finding that expanded clones across subjects shared no CDR3 amino acid sequences. Phylogenetically, 18 of 34 multiple sclerosis patients' repertoires fell into one related-CDR3 cluster, a possible signature.

The CDR3 consists of 14 residues. Germline lookup yields CDR1 MNHNY and CDR2 SVGAGI (reference sequence). V dropped 5 bases and J dropped 2; count of bases not matched to a gene: 3. 5'RACE generated cDNA with 10-nucleotide random UMIs. In every sequencing run, more than 170 million TCR-beta sequences were generated from 15-18 subjects. Using its own MiXCR run on the 5' RACE reads, TCRdb lists one record per CDR3 protein. The sample contains some 70,000 distinct CDR3 sequences, about 3.4% of which appear only once. The receptor's source is a man aged 40-49 years with multiple sclerosis. Specimen: PBMCs. V and J are TRBV6-6 and TRBJ1-2, with TRBD1 identical over 9 bases. The CDR3 DNA reads TGTGCCAGCAGTCCGACAGGGGGGAACTATGGCTACACCTTC. Translated, it gives CASSPTGGNYGYTF.